This TCR beta chain comes out of a study of T cells in Graves' hyperthyroidism and ophthalmopathy. For the study at large: Before any treatment, at initial diagnosis, peripheral blood was collected. Study-wide findings and caveats: Blood also held most thyroid clonotypes expanded beyond 0.001.

The CDR3 is made up of 13 amino acids. From germline, CDR1 is MGHRA and CDR2 YSYEKL. At least 3 on the Clinical Activity Score was recorded for ophthalmopathy patients, who also had NOSPECS grade at least 4 and duration under 3 months. Uncontrolled infection, other autoimmune disease, pregnancy or lactation excluded patients. The CDR3 regions of TCR beta were amplified from RNA transcripts. A first-round RT-PCR of the TCR CDR3 used the HTBI primer set. TCRdb re-derived calls from the multiplex PCR reads in MiXCR, one entry per CDR3 protein. The data hold under 300,000 distinct CDR3 sequences, with 20% to 25% observed a single time. Notes on this clonotype: Its antigen remains unknown. The junction and the germline gene differ at one end; a read error may be behind it.

What was sequenced was blood. The receptor was isolated from a man aged 25 to 45 with Graves' ophthalmopathy. This chain joins TRBV4-1 and TRBJ2-1, with D perhaps TRBD1 (6 bases). The CDR3 DNA reads as TGTGCCAGCAGCCAAGGGGGAGACGGTGAGCAGTTCTTC. It specifies CASSQGGDGEQFF.